Listed below are T cell receptor beta chains from one sample, sequenced in a study of cytomegalovirus exposure and HLA in healthy donors. Profiling relied on immunoSEQ multiplex PCR, and the TCRdb table lists in-frame clones only, not all of them. The sample lists under 200,000 clones, about 68% seen once, with approximately 2.4% in the top ten. The specimen sequenced was PBMCs. Receptors originate from a female donor in good health and CMV-seronegative. Both conserved end residues are part of each CDR3. The D gene is left open where the match is weak. Clone size is stated in some rows and not others, as once, few, many or a class when expanded.

V	size	D	J	DNA	CDR3
TRBV6-1	few	.	TRBJ1-4	TGTGCCAGCAGGCGGGGGCAGGATGAAAAACTGTTTTTT	CASRRGQDEKLFF
TRBV28	.	TRBD1	TRBJ2-5	TGTGCCAGCAGTTACGGACAGGGTTCTAAGACCCAGTACTTC	CASSYGQGSKTQYF
TRBV7-2	.	.	TRBJ1-2	TGTGCCAGCAGCTCACACCCGGGACTCGCCTATGGCTACACCTTC	CASSSHPGLAYGYTF
TRBV11-2	.	TRBD2	TRBJ2-1	TGTGCCAGCAGCCTTGCCGGGACTAGCGTCTACAATGAGCAGTTCTTC	CASSLAGTSVYNEQFF
TRBV10-2	.	.	TRBJ1-5	TGCGCCAGCAGTGATTCCAGGGGTGGCAATCAGCCCCAGCATTTT	CASSDSRGGNQPQHF
TRBV21-1	.	.	TRBJ2-3	TGTGCCAGCACCCGTGGACTAGCGGGGGAGGGCACAGATACGCAGTATTTT	CASTRGLAGEGTDTQYF
TRBV4-2	.	TRBD1	TRBJ1-2	TGTGCCAGCAGCCAAGACCCAGGACAGGGTACTGGCTACACCTTC	CASSQDPGQGTGYTF
TRBV25-1	once	.	TRBJ1-2	TGTGCCAGCAGTTGGCAGGGATACTATGGCTACACCTTC	CASSWQGYYGYTF
TRBV10-1	.	TRBD2	TRBJ2-3	TGCGCCAGCAGTGGAGCGGGGGAAGATACGCAGTATTTT	CASSGAGEDTQYF
TRBV7-9	once	.	TRBJ2-2	TGTGCCAGCAGCGTCTACAGGGAAAATACCGGGGAGCTGTTTTTT	CASSVYRENTGELFF
TRBV10-3	.	TRBD2	TRBJ2-3	TGTGCCACCGGACTAGCGGAGGGCACAGATACGCAGTATTTT	CATGLAEGTDTQYF
TRBV21-1	once	.	TRBJ2-5	TGTGCCAGCAGCAAAGTTACAGCCCAAGAGACCCAGTACTTC	CASSKVTAQETQYF
TRBV5-8	.	TRBD1	TRBJ1-2	TGTGCCAGCAGCCCGGGACAGGGGAGAAGCTATGGCTACACCTTC	CASSPGQGRSYGYTF
TRBV4-1	.	.	TRBJ1-5	TGCGCCAGCAGCCAAGATCAGAGGCAGCCCCAGCATTTT	CASSQDQRQPQHF
TRBV4-2	.	.	TRBJ1-2	TGTGCCAGCAGCCAAGGGCTTCTGGGACAAGGGGCCTATGGCTACACCTTC	CASSQGLLGQGAYGYTF
TRBV28	.	TRBD1	TRBJ2-4	TGTGCCAGCAGTTCGCCGACAGGGAACATTCAGTACTTC	CASSSPTGNIQYF
TRBV30	.	.	TRBJ2-7	TGTGCCTGGAGTGAGAGGTCAGCCTACGAGCAGTACTTC	CAWSERSAYEQYF
TRBV18	.	.	TRBJ1-4	TGTGCCAGCTCACCAGGAACAGGCCTGAACCCTGAAAAACTGTTTTTT	CASSPGTGLNPEKLFF
TRBV18	.	.	TRBJ1-5	TGTGCCAGCTCACCCCCCGAGGGGACTAATCAGCCCCAGCATTTT	CASSPPEGTNQPQHF